One TCR beta chain is described in this entry. Its antigen target is currently unknown. No base quality information exists; no much larger clone differs at one position. As encoded in the germline V gene, CDR1 is MNHEY while CDR2 is SVGAGI. The CDR3 goes from the cysteine to the phenylalanine over 13 residues. This entry keeps only the CDR3 DNA: 39 bases, framed from base 1. V drops 2 bases and J drops 14 bases, leaving 16 bases in between. These data are taken from a study of T cell changes during pregnancy in multiple sclerosis (dated by TCRdb to the late 2010s). Broadly, across the study: In women with multiple sclerosis, the researchers looked at how the T cell repertoire shifted as pregnancy progressed.

Library preparation was by the immunoSEQ multiplex PCR assay. As stored in TCRdb, this immuneACCESS dataset retains in-frame rearrangements with V and J assigned. A fraction of the clones does not appear; measured against another copy, unresolved V genes explain less than half of the discrepancy, and the remainder lacks a known reason. For this sample there are 48,000 or so clones; 94% appear just once. The ten largest account for 0.47% of the sample. This TCR derives from a female donor with multiple sclerosis, enrolled in a pregnancy study. The chain employs TRBV6-5 and TRBJ2-1; the D gene is perhaps TRBD2, from 7 matching bases. The material was CD4+ T cells from peripheral blood mononuclear cells, obtained in the first trimester of pregnancy. The nucleotide sequence reads as follows: TGTGCCAGCAGTTACGGGGGGGCCTCCTTGGAGTTCTTC. Translated, this is CASSYGGASLEFF.